This T cell receptor (beta chain) was documented in a study of cytomegalovirus exposure and HLA in healthy donors. Study-wide results and limits: What was likely a sequencing artifact was a cluster of highly shared sequence variants.

Primers included in the PCR were 60 Vbeta and 13 Jbeta primers. This table comes from immunoSEQ multiplex PCR, and its TCRdb copy is limited to in-frame clones, with some not included. The sample lists about 170,000 clones; about 88% were seen once. Remarks on this clone: The antigen is unknown.

Sequenced sample: PBMCs. This clonotype was sampled from a man aged 18 to 35 in good health and CMV-seropositive.

CDR3 residues: CAISDRQNTEAFF. DNA of the CDR3: TGTGCCATCAGTGACAGGCAGAACACTGAAGCTTTCTTT. This sequence joins TRBV10-3 and TRBJ1-1; D is unresolved. This CDR3 is 13 amino acids long. Germline loops: CDR1 ENHRY, CDR2 SYGVKD. V was pared by 3 bases and J by 1 base, with 6 bases between.